Described below is a single T cell receptor beta chain sequence and its context. Its recognized antigen is unknown. No much larger clonotype is one base removed from it; base qualities were not supplied. As encoded in the germline V gene, CDR1 is SGHTA while CDR2 is FQGTGA. V is pruned by 1 base and J by 7 bases, leaving 13 bases of the junction without a gene match. The CDR3, cysteine through phenylalanine, is 17 amino acids long. The kept DNA is CDR3 alone, 51 bases in frame from the first base. The data belong to a study of blood T cell repertoires in COVID-19 (TCRdb year 2020). Context from the whole study: The collaborator samples originated in the United States, Italy and Spain and spanned the acute and convalescent phases of COVID-19. The material from the prospective study consisted of cDNA or gDNA derived from T cells, B-cell-depleted T cells, or PBMCs. Deeply sampled blood TCRbeta repertoires from subjects exposed to, actively infected with, or recovered from COVID-19 were included in the dataset. A freely available public database, intended as a resource for researchers studying the immune response to SARS-CoV-2, is where the repertoires were released. The samples were drawn from two sources: the first 160 participants of the ongoing ImmuneRACE study, and over 950 subjects contributed by 6 global collaborators. Nearly every sample came with metadata listing a de-identified subject ID, COVID-19 status, age in years and sex. Where HLA class I and class II types were available, the types were taken from metadata supplied by the sample provider, not from assay-based typing. General conclusions and limits of the study: The quantity of clinical and demographic metadata differed by source and by participant and was supplied without curation.

The collaborating institutions used their own protocols to collect whole blood in K2EDTA tubes. For TCRbeta analysis, collaborators shipped samples as frozen whole blood, isolated PBMCs, or DNA extracted from either of those sample types. TCRbeta CDR3 regions were amplified from genomic DNA by means of the immunoSEQ Assay, a bias-controlled multiplex PCR. The paper's data handling went like this. The number of nucleated cells in each sample was estimated from the amplification of reference gene primers within the assay. To quantify the absolute abundance of each unique TCRbeta CDR3 rearrangement, sequence reads were collapsed and filtered. For each sample, productive Simpson clonality was calculated by taking the square root of Simpson's diversity index across productive rearrangements. TCRdb holds this immuneACCESS table with in-frame rearrangements only. Some clones are missing; in checked studies, unresolved V genes explain under half, and the rest has no known cause. That table is the source of V, J and clone size, and D and trimming were worked out from the DNA. In this sample the table shows 70,000 to 90,000 clones, approximately 79% of which occur a single time. Around 11% of the sample comes from the top ten.

The sequencing input was peripheral blood. This receptor was obtained from a man between 65 and 85 years old with acute or convalescent COVID-19. The chain is encoded by TRBV7-3 joined to TRBJ2-5, with 9 central nucleotides matching TRBD2. At the DNA level, the sequence is TGTGCCAGCAGCTTAAGACTAGCGGAATGGCGGGAGGGGACCCAGTACTTC. Its product reads: CASSLRLAEWREGTQYF.